This TCR beta chain was sequenced in a study of OX40 agonist ivuxolimab in advanced cancers. Method: immunoSEQ multiplex PCR; TCRdb's copy keeps in-frame clones and lacks some. The data contain nearly 110,000 clones, approximately 90% of them singletons. The CDR3 runs to 14 residues. V was shortened by 2 bases and J by 0 bases, with 9 bases between the two germline ends. Germline CDR1 and CDR2: GTSNPN and SVGIG (reference sequence). The V and J genes are TRBV30 and TRBJ2-3; D uncertain. The sample consisted of CD4+ or CD8+ T cells sorted from blood, taken in a trial of the OX40 agonist ivuxolimab. This clonotype originated in an adult with an advanced solid tumor such as melanoma, head and neck, liver or kidney cancer. The CDR3 here is CAWSSDRSTDTQYF. CDR3 DNA: TGTGCCTGGAGTTCGGACCGTAGCACAGATACGCAGTATTTT.